This TCR beta chain emerged from a study of T cells in localized non-small cell lung cancer. Whole-study results and caveats: There was higher T cell clonality in uninvolved adjacent lung than in tumor, and it was highest there. Appearances in adjacent lung were noted for a median about 60 of the top 100 tumor clones.

A note on this clone: Antigen specificity is unknown.

The CDR3 spans 15 residues. V was shortened by 2 bases and J by 7 bases, with 13 bases between the two germline ends. Per germline, CDR1 SGHDT and CDR2 YYEEEE. The repertoire was sequenced with immunoSEQ multiplex PCR; TCRdb's copy has only in-frame clones and lacks some. The sample lists approximately 28,000 clones, approximately 90% seen once, with about 14% in the top ten. The receptor's source is a female donor of 60 years or more with stage II squamous cell lung carcinoma. V usage is TRBV5-6 and J usage is TRBJ1-6; D is possibly TRBD1 (5 bases). This material consisted of peripheral blood, taken before any cancer treatment. The CDR3 sequence: CASSFVGESNSPLHF. Written as DNA, the CDR3 is TGTGCCAGCAGCTTTGTGGGGGAGTCAAATTCACCCCTCCACTTT. The full variable domain, rest sourced from reference TRBV5-6 and TRBJ1-6, is DAGVTQSPTHLIKTRGQQVTLRCSPKSGHDTVSWYQQALGQGPQFIFQYYEEEERQRGNFPDRFSGHQFPNYSSELNVNALLLGDSALYLCASSFVGESNSPLHFGNGTRLTVT.